A selection of T cell receptor beta chains follows, all from one sample in a study of blood T cell repertoires in COVID-19. The protocol was immunoSEQ multiplex PCR, while the TCRdb copy is restricted to in-frame clones and leaves out a portion. Among about 170,000 clones listed, roughly 84% were seen once. Sequenced sample: peripheral blood. Source of these receptors: a man in his fifties or sixties who had recovered from COVID-19. The CDR3 runs from the conserved cysteine through the conserved F or W. The D gene is left open where the match is weak. Clone size is stated in some rows and not others, as once, few, many or a class when expanded.

DNA: TGTGCCAGCAGCTTGAGCCCCGGGGGGGTAGAGACCCAGTACTTC
CDR3: CASSLSPGGVETQYF
size: -
J: TRBJ2-5
length: 15
D: TRBD2
V: TRBV7-2

DNA: TGTGCCAGCAGTTTATACCAGGGTGATCAGCCCCAGCATTTT
CDR3: CASSLYQGDQPQHF
size: -
J: TRBJ1-5
length: 14
D: -
V: TRBV6-5

DNA: TGCGCCAGCAGCCAAGATACCAGGTCTATTTATGGCTACACCTTC
CDR3: CASSQDTRSIYGYTF
size: -
J: TRBJ1-2
length: 15
D: -
V: TRBV4-3

DNA: TGTGCCAGTAGTAGTCAGTGGAACACTGAAGCTTTCTTT
CDR3: CASSSQWNTEAFF
size: -
J: TRBJ1-1
length: 13
D: -
V: TRBV19

DNA: TGTGCCATCAGTGAGTCGCTTGGGGGGATCGCAGCTCATGAAAAACTGTTTTTT
CDR3: CAISESLGGIAAHEKLFF
size: -
J: TRBJ1-4
length: 18
D: -
V: TRBV10-3

DNA: TGTGCCAGCTCACCGGACACAGGGGGTACCGGGGCCAACGTCCTGACTTTC
CDR3: CASSPDTGGTGANVLTF
size: -
J: TRBJ2-6
length: 17
D: TRBD1
V: TRBV18

DNA: TGTGCCAGCAGTCAAGCGGGGGGAGATACGCAGTATTTT
CDR3: CASSQAGGDTQYF
size: few
J: TRBJ2-3
length: 13
D: TRBD2
V: TRBV7-8

DNA: TGTGCCAGCAGTTTAGGGCAAAACACTGAAGCTTTCTTT
CDR3: CASSLGQNTEAFF
size: once
J: TRBJ1-1
length: 13
D: -
V: TRBV28

DNA: TGTGCCAGTAGGAAACAGGGGGCAGGGCAGCCCCAGCATTTT
CDR3: CASRKQGAGQPQHF
size: few
J: TRBJ1-5
length: 14
D: TRBD1
V: TRBV19

DNA: TGCGCCAGCAGCTTGGCTCCCTCGCAGAATCAGCCCCAGCATTTT
CDR3: CASSLAPSQNQPQHF
size: -
J: TRBJ1-5
length: 15
D: -
V: TRBV5-1

DNA: TGTGCCAGCAGCCCGGGGGGAAACACCATATATTTT
CDR3: CASSPGGNTIYF
size: -
J: TRBJ1-3
length: 12
D: -
V: TRBV7-8

DNA: TGTGCCAGCAGTGAATATGGGGGGGACTATGGCTACACCTTC
CDR3: CASSEYGGDYGYTF
size: -
J: TRBJ1-2
length: 14
D: -
V: TRBV25-1

DNA: TGTGCCAGCAGCTTACCTAATCGGGATGAGCAGTTCTTC
CDR3: CASSLPNRDEQFF
size: -
J: TRBJ2-1
length: 13
D: -
V: TRBV7-3

DNA: TGTGCCAGCAGCTTGGCCGAGTGGGAGCAGTACTTC
CDR3: CASSLAEWEQYF
size: -
J: TRBJ2-7
length: 12
D: -
V: TRBV5-5

DNA: TGTGCCAGCAGCTTGGGGGGCGACGAGCAGTACTTC
CDR3: CASSLGGDEQYF
size: once
J: TRBJ2-7
length: 12
D: -
V: TRBV5-5

DNA: TGTGCCAGCAGCTCCCGGGACACCTTTTCACCCCTCCACTTT
CDR3: CASSSRDTFSPLHF
size: few
J: TRBJ1-6
length: 14
D: -
V: TRBV5-8

DNA: TGTGCCAGCAGCGTCGTCGGACTAGCGGCCACAGATACGCAGTATTTT
CDR3: CASSVVGLAATDTQYF
size: -
J: TRBJ2-3
length: 16
D: TRBD2
V: TRBV9

DNA: TGCAGCGGACAGGGCATTGACTCTGGAAACACCATATATTTT
CDR3: CSGQGIDSGNTIYF
size: -
J: TRBJ1-3
length: 14
D: TRBD1
V: TRBV29-1

DNA: TGTGCCAGCAGCTTAGGAGGTACAGCAAGCTCCTATAATTCACCCCTCCACTTT
CDR3: CASSLGGTASSYNSPLHF
size: -
J: TRBJ1-6
length: 18
D: -
V: TRBV13

DNA: TGTGCCAGCAGTTACTCGGCAAATTCGGGGGAGCAGTACTTC
CDR3: CASSYSANSGEQYF
size: -
J: TRBJ2-7
length: 14
D: -
V: TRBV6-6

DNA: TGCGCCAGCAGCCAAGATCAATATTTACAGGAGCATTCACCCCTCCACTTT
CDR3: CASSQDQYLQEHSPLHF
size: few
J: TRBJ1-6
length: 17
D: -
V: TRBV4-3

DNA: TGTGCCACCAGCAGAGAGGCAGGGGGATATGAAAAACTGTTTTTT
CDR3: CATSREAGGYEKLFF
size: -
J: TRBJ1-4
length: 15
D: TRBD1
V: TRBV15

DNA: TGTGCCAGCAGTGAGTCTAGCGGGGGCCAAGAGACCCAGTACTTC
CDR3: CASSESSGGQETQYF
size: -
J: TRBJ2-5
length: 15
D: TRBD2
V: TRBV6-1

DNA: TGTGCCAGCAGTGATGTGAACTCCCAAGAGACCCAGTACTTC
CDR3: CASSDVNSQETQYF
size: -
J: TRBJ2-5
length: 14
D: -
V: TRBV2

DNA: TGTGCCAGCAGTGTTAGTGCTAGCGGGGGAATCCAGTACTTC
CDR3: CASSVSASGGIQYF
size: -
J: TRBJ2-5
length: 14
D: TRBD2
V: TRBV2

DNA: TGTGCCAGCAGCGAAGGGGGATCTTACTATGGCTACACCTTC
CDR3: CASSEGGSYYGYTF
size: -
J: TRBJ1-2
length: 14
D: -
V: TRBV5-4

DNA: TGTGCCAGCAGCTTGGGCAGATCTAACTATGGCTACACCTTC
CDR3: CASSLGRSNYGYTF
size: -
J: TRBJ1-2
length: 14
D: -
V: TRBV5-8

DNA: TGTGCCAGCAGTGAGCGGAGGACAGGAAATTCACCCCTCCACTTT
CDR3: CASSERRTGNSPLHF
size: -
J: TRBJ1-6
length: 15
D: TRBD1
V: TRBV2

DNA: TGTGCCAGCGGTTCAGAAGGGGCGGACACCGGGGAGCTGTTTTTT
CDR3: CASGSEGADTGELFF
size: -
J: TRBJ2-2
length: 15
D: -
V: TRBV27

DNA: TGTGCCAGCAGCCAAGGCGAGGCAGGGATGAACACTGAAGCTTTCTTT
CDR3: CASSQGEAGMNTEAFF
size: -
J: TRBJ1-1
length: 16
D: -
V: TRBV3-1/TRBV3-2

DNA: TGTGCCAGCAGTTTAAGAGGGGACAGGGGGCCCGGGTACGAGCAGTACTTC
CDR3: CASSLRGDRGPGYEQYF
size: -
J: TRBJ2-7
length: 17
D: TRBD1
V: TRBV27

DNA: TGCGCCAGCAGCCCAGGGGGTAGGGGCGACCTTAGTGGCACAGATACGCAGTATTTT
CDR3: CASSPGGRGDLSGTDTQYF
size: few
J: TRBJ2-3
length: 19
D: TRBD1
V: TRBV4-3

DNA: TGTGCCAGCAGCCACCTACAGTTCCAAGAGACCCAGTACTTC
CDR3: CASSHLQFQETQYF
size: -
J: TRBJ2-5
length: 14
D: -
V: TRBV14

DNA: TGTGCCAGCCAATCTCGGGACAGCTCCTACGAGCAGTACTTC
CDR3: CASQSRDSSYEQYF
size: few
J: TRBJ2-7
length: 14
D: TRBD1
V: TRBV25-1

DNA: TGCGCCAGCAGCCAAAACAGGGAGAGTAATGGCTACACCTTC
CDR3: CASSQNRESNGYTF
size: once
J: TRBJ1-2
length: 14
D: -
V: TRBV4-3

DNA: TGTGCCAGCAGCAAACGACAGGGAGGTAACACCGGGGAGCTGTTTTTT
CDR3: CASSKRQGGNTGELFF
size: -
J: TRBJ2-2
length: 16
D: -
V: TRBV7-3

DNA: TGCGCCAGCACTGACAGGGATGGGGCCAAAAACATTCAGTACTTC
CDR3: CASTDRDGAKNIQYF
size: -
J: TRBJ2-4
length: 15
D: TRBD1
V: TRBV5-1

DNA: TGCGCCAGCAGCTTGGCCCAGACAAAGAACACTGAAGCTTTCTTT
CDR3: CASSLAQTKNTEAFF
size: -
J: TRBJ1-1
length: 15
D: -
V: TRBV5-1

DNA: TGTGCCAGTAGTACCGGGACAGGGTCCTCTGGGGCCAACGTCCTGACTTTC
CDR3: CASSTGTGSSGANVLTF
size: -
J: TRBJ2-6
length: 17
D: TRBD1
V: TRBV19

DNA: TGCGCCAGCAGCTCGCCGGGGACAGGGGTGGGAGATACGCAGTATTTT
CDR3: CASSSPGTGVGDTQYF
size: -
J: TRBJ2-3
length: 16
D: TRBD1
V: TRBV5-1

DNA: TGTGCCAGCAGCGTAGCTCAGGGGGCGGGAGGCTACACCTTC
CDR3: CASSVAQGAGGYTF
size: -
J: TRBJ1-2
length: 14
D: TRBD1
V: TRBV9

DNA: TGTGCCAGCAGCTTAGGGCCGGGACAGGGAGGAGGTGGCTACACCTTC
CDR3: CASSLGPGQGGGGYTF
size: -
J: TRBJ1-2
length: 16
D: TRBD1
V: TRBV7-2

DNA: TGTGCCACCAGCAGAGATACGGGGGGGGGCAATCAGCCCCAGCATTTT
CDR3: CATSRDTGGGNQPQHF
size: -
J: TRBJ1-5
length: 16
D: -
V: TRBV15

DNA: TGCGCCAGCAGCCAAGGTTTAGGGGATCACTACGAGCAGTACTTC
CDR3: CASSQGLGDHYEQYF
size: -
J: TRBJ2-7
length: 15
D: -
V: TRBV4-3

DNA: TGTGCCAGCTCACCGGGACAGGGGAACTATGGCTACACCTTC
CDR3: CASSPGQGNYGYTF
size: -
J: TRBJ1-2
length: 14
D: TRBD1
V: TRBV18

DNA: TGTGCCAGCTCACCCCAAATTACAGGGGTCAGCTCCTACAATGAGCAGTTCTTC
CDR3: CASSPQITGVSSYNEQFF
size: once
J: TRBJ2-1
length: 18
D: TRBD1
V: TRBV18

DNA: TGCGCCAGCAGCCCTGGACAGGGGCCTTCAGATACGCAGTATTTT
CDR3: CASSPGQGPSDTQYF
size: -
J: TRBJ2-3
length: 15
D: TRBD1
V: TRBV5-1

DNA: TGTGCCAGCAGCACGACAGGTAGAGAAGCTTTCTTT
CDR3: CASSTTGREAFF
size: few
J: TRBJ1-1
length: 12
D: -
V: TRBV7-9

DNA: TGTGCCAGCAGTTTCTCACCGGGACAGGGGACCGGCGAGCAGTACTTC
CDR3: CASSFSPGQGTGEQYF
size: -
J: TRBJ2-7
length: 16
D: TRBD1
V: TRBV27

DNA: TGTGCCAGCAGTTACTCGAGAAGCCGGGACAGGAGGTTCTTC
CDR3: CASSYSRSRDRRFF
size: -
J: TRBJ2-1
length: 14
D: TRBD1
V: TRBV6-5